These 9 T cell receptor beta chains came from one sample sequenced in a study of blood T cell repertoires in COVID-19. Generated by immunoSEQ multiplex PCR, the TCRdb table keeps only in-frame clones and is missing some. This table has tens of thousands of clones, roughly 84% appearing once. The sample taken for sequencing was peripheral blood. These receptors were collected from a man aged 45-65 years with acute or convalescent COVID-19.

This clone was counted once. The chain employs TRBV2 and TRBJ2-3; the D gene is possibly TRBD1 (6 bases). Germline lookup yields CDR1 SNHLY and CDR2 FYNNEI. The CDR3 contains 15 residues. The V and J ends lost 4 bases and 0 bases respectively, with 11 bases between them. Here the CDR3 reads CASSVGQRSTDTQYF. CDR3 nucleotides: TGTGCCAGCAGTGTGGGACAAAGGAGCACAGATACGCAGTATTTT.

The chain joins TRBV19 to TRBJ2-2; D perhaps matches TRBD2 (5 bases). CDR1 and CDR2 (germline): LNHDA, SQIVND (reference sequence). V lost 1 base, J lost 4 bases, and 7 bases lay in between. CDR3 length: 14 residues. The CDR3 is CASSIVAGTGELFF. CDR3 DNA sequence: TGTGCCAGTAGTATAGTGGCGGGCACCGGGGAGCTGTTTTTT. The full variable domain, rest sourced from reference TRBV19 and TRBJ2-2, is DGGITQSPKYLFRKEGQNVTLSCEQNLNHDAMYWYRQDPGQGLRLIYYSQIVNDFQKGDIAEGYSVSREKKESFPLTVTSAQKNPTAFYLCASSIVAGTGELFFGEGSRLTVL.

CDR3 protein: CASSMIRGGTSRLTSTDTQYF. DNA of the CDR3: TGTGCCAGTAGTATGATCCGCGGTGGGACTAGCCGATTAACTAGCACAGATACGCAGTATTTT. V and J are TRBV19 and TRBJ2-3; TRBD2 matches 9 bases. Germline V gene lookup returns CDR1 LNHDA and CDR2 SQIVND (reference sequence). The CDR3 covers 21 residues. The V gene end was trimmed by 3 bases and the J gene end by 0 bases; junction bases not matched to a gene: 19.

V usage is TRBV27 and J usage is TRBJ2-7; 11 bases are shared with TRBD2. The CDR3 has 16 amino acids. Germline CDR1 is MNHEY and CDR2 is SMNVEV (reference sequence). V lost 0 bases to trimming and J lost 3 bases; unmatched junction nucleotides: 4. DNA of the CDR3: TGTGCCAGCAGTTTATCGGGACTAGCGGCCCACTACGAGCAGTACTTC. The encoded protein is CASSLSGLAAHYEQYF.

The chain combines TRBV6-6 with TRBJ2-7; 9 nucleotides match TRBD1. V shed 5 bases and J 6 bases; nucleotides not matched to a gene: 5. The CDR3 has 13 amino acids. CDR1 is MNHNY and CDR2 is SVGAGI in the germline V gene (reference sequence). The CDR3 DNA reads TGTGCCAGCAGTCCGGGACAGGGAGGCGAGCAGTACTTC. Protein sequence: CASSPGQGGEQYF.

This clone was seen a few times. The rearrangement links TRBV5-8 to TRBJ1-1; D unresolved. The germline V gene encodes CDR1 SGHTS and CDR2 YDEGEE. V lost 1 base to trimming and J lost 1 base, with 11 bases between them. The CDR3 covers 15 residues. CDR3 residues: CASSLSRIPNTEAFF. As DNA, the CDR3 is TGTGCCAGCAGCTTGTCGCGGATACCGAACACTGAAGCTTTCTTT.

The V and J genes are TRBV2 and TRBJ2-4; no reliable D call. The length of the CDR3 is 14 residues. In germline, CDR1 is SNHLY, CDR2 FYNNEI. V lost 2 bases and J lost 2, with 7 bases in between. The CDR3 sequence is CASSERVSKNIQYF. CDR3 DNA: TGTGCCAGCAGTGAAAGAGTATCCAAAAACATTCAGTACTTC.

The chain joins TRBV3-1 (or the pseudogene TRBV3-2) to TRBJ2-7; maybe TRBD1 (6 bases). The CDR3 contains 15 residues. V was shortened by 1 base and J by 3 bases, with 13 bases between the two germline ends. Germline V gene sequence: CDR1 LGHDT, CDR2 YNNKEL (reference sequence). The chain's CDR3 is CASSQGRTADYEQYF. The CDR3 coding sequence is TGTGCCAGCAGCCAAGGTCGGACAGCTGACTACGAGCAGTACTTC.

The V call is TRBV20-1, the J call TRBJ2-3; D gene ambiguous. Germline lookup yields CDR1 DFQATT and CDR2 SNEGSKA (reference sequence). V was trimmed by 6 bases and J by 6 bases, leaving 7 bases between them. There are 10 residues in the CDR3. CDR3 sequence (DNA): TGCAGTGCCCTGGAGGATACGCAGTATTTT. Translation gives CSALEDTQYF.